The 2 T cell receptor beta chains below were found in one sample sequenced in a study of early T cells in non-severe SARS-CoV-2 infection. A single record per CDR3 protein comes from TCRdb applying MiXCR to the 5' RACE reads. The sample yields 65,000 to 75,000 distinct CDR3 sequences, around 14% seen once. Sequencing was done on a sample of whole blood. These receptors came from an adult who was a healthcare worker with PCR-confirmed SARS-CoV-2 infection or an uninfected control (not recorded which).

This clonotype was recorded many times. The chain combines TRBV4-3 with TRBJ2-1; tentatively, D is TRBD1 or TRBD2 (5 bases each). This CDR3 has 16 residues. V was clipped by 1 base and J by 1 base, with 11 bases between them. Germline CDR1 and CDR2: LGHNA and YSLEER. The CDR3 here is CASSQVRGVSYNEQFF. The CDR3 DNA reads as TGCGCCAGCAGCCAAGTTAGGGGAGTGTCCTACAATGAGCAGTTCTTC.

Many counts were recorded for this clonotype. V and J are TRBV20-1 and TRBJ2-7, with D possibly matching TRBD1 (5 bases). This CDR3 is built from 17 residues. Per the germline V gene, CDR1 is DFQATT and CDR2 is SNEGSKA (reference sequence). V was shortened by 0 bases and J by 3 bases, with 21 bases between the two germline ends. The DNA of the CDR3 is TGCAGTGCTAGAGAAAACTACAGGACCACCACCTACTACGAGCAGTACTTC. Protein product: CSARENYRTTTYYEQYF.